This TCR beta chain comes out of a study of cytomegalovirus exposure and HLA in healthy donors. Study observations and caveats: Analysis was carried out at a later point, and it linked a missense DCLRE1C variant to TCR beta V- and J-gene trimming. In a later analysis, at a false discovery rate of 0.05, about 15,000 TCR beta sequences were associated with HLA alleles.

PCR involved 60 Vbeta and 13 Jbeta primers. Profiling relied on immunoSEQ multiplex PCR, and the TCRdb table lists in-frame clones only, not all of them. The table includes 130,000 to 150,000 clones, 75% to 80% detected once. The V gene lost 2 bases and the J gene lost 7 bases, with 17 bases spanning the gap. Germline CDR1 GTSNPN, CDR2 SVGIG (reference sequence). CDR3 size: 15 residues. Points on this clone: Its antigen is as yet unknown.

The sequenced material came from PBMCs. The sequence came from a male donor in good health and CMV-seronegative. The chain has TRBV30 and TRBJ2-2; D may be TRBD2 (7 bases). CDR3 nucleotides: TGTGCCTGGAGTCGGATAGGGGGAGGGGTCGGGGAGCTGTTTTTT. Translating it yields CAWSRIGGGVGELFF.